Presented here are 9 T cell receptor beta chains from one specimen sequenced in a study of shared clonotypes between healthy human individuals. Using immunoSEQ multiplex PCR, the repertoire was profiled, and TCRdb retains in-frame clones only, with some absent. This table has some 1.5 million clones, roughly 96% appearing once. The sample consisted of naive CD4+ T cells sorted from blood. Noted subset: CD45RA+ positively selected. The receptors originated from a man aged 25 to 45 in good health.

The genes are TRBV7-9 and TRBJ2-3; D not resolved. The CDR3 is made up of 14 amino acids. Per the germline V gene, CDR1 is SEHNR and CDR2 is FQNEAQ (reference sequence). Trimming took 5 bases from V and 0 from J, leaving 9 bases between them. The DNA for the CDR3 is TGTGCCAGCAGCCCCCCCACTAGCACAGATACGCAGTATTTT. This translates into CASSPPTSTDTQYF.

V and J are TRBV18 and TRBJ1-5; D might be TRBD1 (6 bases). Germline V gene lookup returns CDR1 KGHSH and CDR2 LQKENI. Trimming took 3 bases from V and 2 from J, leaving 8 bases between them. The CDR3 has 14 residues. CDR3 DNA: TGTGCCAGCTCACCCAGGGGCGGCAATCAGCCCCAGCATTTT. Its protein is CASSPRGGNQPQHF.

The genes are TRBV6-1 and TRBJ2-2, with TRBD2 matching over 11 bases. V gave up 4 bases and J gave up 7 bases; unmatched junction bases: 8. The CDR3 has 16 residues. CDR1 MNHNS and CDR2 SASEGT come from the germline V gene. The CDR3 is CASSALAGVTNGELFF. Here the CDR3 DNA reads TGTGCCAGCAGTGCACTAGCGGGAGTTACTAACGGGGAGCTGTTTTTT.

V usage is TRBV7-2 and J usage is TRBJ2-1; 9 bases are shared with TRBD2. Looked up from germline, CDR1 is SGHTA and CDR2 is FQGNSA. This CDR3 contains 16 residues. J lost 3 bases, V lost 0 bases, and 3 bases had no gene match. CDR3 loop: CASSLAAGGNYNEQFF. CDR3 nucleotides: TGTGCCAGCAGCTTAGCGGCGGGAGGGAACTACAATGAGCAGTTCTTC. Full variable domain (rest looked up from reference TRBV7-2 and TRBJ2-1): GAGVSQSPSNKVTEKGKDVELRCDPISGHTALYWYRQSLGQGLEFLIYFQGNSAPDKSGLPSDRFSAERTGGSVSTLTIQRTQQEDSAVYLCASSLAAGGNYNEQFFGPGTRLTVL.

The genes are TRBV11-2 and TRBJ1-4; TRBD1 might be the D (6 bases). Germline V gene sequence: CDR1 SGHAT, CDR2 FQNNGV. The CDR3 runs to 15 residues. Trimming took 0 bases from V and 7 from J, leaving 12 bases between them. The CDR3 coding sequence is TGTGCCAGCAGCTTAGAACAGGGACACCGTGAAAAACTGTTTTTT. It yields the protein CASSLEQGHREKLFF.

V and J are TRBV5-1 and TRBJ2-1; 9 bases fit TRBD1. This CDR3 has 16 residues. The V and J ends lost 0 bases and 9 bases, in that order; junction bases with no gene match: 10. Germline V CDR1 and CDR2: SGHRS, YFSETQ. CDR3 sequence reads: CASSLGGTGSSGEQFF. In DNA form, the CDR3 reads TGCGCCAGCAGCTTGGGTGGGACAGGGTCTTCGGGTGAGCAGTTCTTC.

The genes are TRBV2 and TRBJ2-2; D is ambiguous. The CDR3 is 13 amino acids. Germline assignment: CDR1 SNHLY and CDR2 FYNNEI. Trimming took 1 base from V and 7 from J, leaving 7 bases between them. CDR3 protein: CASSEGQLGELFF. The CDR3 DNA reads as TGTGCCAGCAGTGAAGGACAACTCGGGGAGCTGTTTTTT.

This clone was seen just once. The chain combines TRBV29-1 with TRBJ2-3, with a tentative D call TRBD2 (5 bases). Germline V gene data show CDR1 as SQVTM and CDR2 as ANQGSEA. The CDR3 consists of 14 residues. V was pared by 4 bases and J by 4 bases, with 15 bases between. This CDR3 is CSVVTMAEPDTQYF. The DNA of the CDR3 is TGCAGCGTTGTGACTATGGCAGAACCAGATACGCAGTATTTT.

The J gene is TRBJ1-2, the V gene TRBV5-5, with unresolved D. The CDR3 has 16 residues. Trimming took 4 bases from V and 0 from J, leaving 16 bases between them. Germline V gene sequence: CDR1 SGHKS, CDR2 YYEKEE (reference sequence). CDR3 in DNA: TGTGCCAGCAGCCCCCTATCGGGAGCGACTAACTATGGCTACACCTTC. Protein product: CASSPLSGATNYGYTF.